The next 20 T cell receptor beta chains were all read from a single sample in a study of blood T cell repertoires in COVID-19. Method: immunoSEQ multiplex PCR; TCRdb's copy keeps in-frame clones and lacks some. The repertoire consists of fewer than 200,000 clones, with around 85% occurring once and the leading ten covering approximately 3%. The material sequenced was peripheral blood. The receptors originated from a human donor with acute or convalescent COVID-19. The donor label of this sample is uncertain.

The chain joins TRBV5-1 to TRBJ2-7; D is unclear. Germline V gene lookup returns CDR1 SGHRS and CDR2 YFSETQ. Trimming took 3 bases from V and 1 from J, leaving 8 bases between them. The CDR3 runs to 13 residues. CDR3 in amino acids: CASSSPESYEQYF. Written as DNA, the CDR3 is TGCGCCAGCAGCTCCCCCGAGTCCTACGAGCAGTACTTC.

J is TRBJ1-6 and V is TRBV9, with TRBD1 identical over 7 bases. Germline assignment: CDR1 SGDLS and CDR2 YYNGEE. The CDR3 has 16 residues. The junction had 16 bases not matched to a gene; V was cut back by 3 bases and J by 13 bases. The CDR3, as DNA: TGTGCCAGCAGCGCCGGAGGGGGCGCATCCCCCGTCCCCCTCCACTTT. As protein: CASSAGGGASPVPLHF.

The CDR3 region is CASSIDWQGRGTQYF. The CDR3 DNA reads TGTGCCAGTAGTATAGATTGGCAGGGAAGGGGGACCCAGTACTTC. V and J are TRBV19 and TRBJ2-5; perhaps TRBD1 as D (5 bases). The germline V gene encodes CDR1 LNHDA and CDR2 SQIVND (reference sequence). This CDR3 comprises 15 residues. V lost 0 bases and J lost 7, with 15 bases in between.

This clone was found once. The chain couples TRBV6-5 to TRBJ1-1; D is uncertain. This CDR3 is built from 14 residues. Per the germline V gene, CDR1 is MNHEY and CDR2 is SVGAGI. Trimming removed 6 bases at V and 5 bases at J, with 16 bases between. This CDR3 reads CASSYARRVTEAFF. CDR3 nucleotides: TGTGCCAGCAGCTATGCCAGGCGGGTAACTGAAGCTTTCTTT.

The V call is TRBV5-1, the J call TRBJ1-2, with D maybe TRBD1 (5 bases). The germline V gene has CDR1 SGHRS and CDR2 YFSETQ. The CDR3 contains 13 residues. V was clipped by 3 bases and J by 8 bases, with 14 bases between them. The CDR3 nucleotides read TGCGCCAGCAGCTGGGGCCAGGGAGGCGGCTACACCTTC. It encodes CASSWGQGGGYTF. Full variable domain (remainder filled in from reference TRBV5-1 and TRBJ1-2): KAGVTQTPRYLIKTRGQQVTLSCSPISGHRSVSWYQQTPGQGLQFLFEYFSETQRNKGNFPGRFSGRQFSNSRSEMNVSTLELGDSALYLCASSWGQGGGYTFGSGTRLTVV.

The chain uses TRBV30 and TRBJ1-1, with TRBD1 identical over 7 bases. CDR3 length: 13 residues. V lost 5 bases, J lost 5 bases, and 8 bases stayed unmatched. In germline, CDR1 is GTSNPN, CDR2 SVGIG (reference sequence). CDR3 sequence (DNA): TGTGCCTGGGGGAGGGGGCCACCGACTGAAGCTTTCTTT. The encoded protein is CAWGRGPPTEAFF.

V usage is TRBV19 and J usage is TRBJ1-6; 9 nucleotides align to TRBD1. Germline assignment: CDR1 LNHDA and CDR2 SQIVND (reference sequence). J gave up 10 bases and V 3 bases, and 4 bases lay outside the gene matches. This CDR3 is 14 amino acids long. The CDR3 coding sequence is TGTGCCAGTAGTATGGGACAGGGTTGGTCACCCCTCCACTTT. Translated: CASSMGQGWSPLHF.

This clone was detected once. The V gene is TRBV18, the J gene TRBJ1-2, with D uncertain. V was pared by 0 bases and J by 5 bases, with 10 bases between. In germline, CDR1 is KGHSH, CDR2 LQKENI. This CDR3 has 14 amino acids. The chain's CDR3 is CASSPPARGYGYTF. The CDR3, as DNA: TGTGCCAGCTCACCACCGGCGCGCGGGTATGGCTACACCTTC.

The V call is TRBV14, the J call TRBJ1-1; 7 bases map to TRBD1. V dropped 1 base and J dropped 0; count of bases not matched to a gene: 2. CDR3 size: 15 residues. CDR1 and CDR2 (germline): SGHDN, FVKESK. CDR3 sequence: CASSQGQGLNTEAFF. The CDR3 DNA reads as TGTGCCAGCAGCCAAGGACAGGGCCTGAACACTGAAGCTTTCTTT.

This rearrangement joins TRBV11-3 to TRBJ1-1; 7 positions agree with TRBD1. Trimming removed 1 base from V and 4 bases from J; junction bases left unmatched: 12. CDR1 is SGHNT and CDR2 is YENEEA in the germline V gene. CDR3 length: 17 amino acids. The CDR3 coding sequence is TGTGCCAGCAGCTTAGCCCTAGGCCCCCAGGGGGGCACTGAAGCTTTCTTT. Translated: CASSLALGPQGGTEAFF.

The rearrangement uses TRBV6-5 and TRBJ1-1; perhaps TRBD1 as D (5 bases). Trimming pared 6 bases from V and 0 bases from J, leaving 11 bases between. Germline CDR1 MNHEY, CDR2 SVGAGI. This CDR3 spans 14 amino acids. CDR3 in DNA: TGTGCCAGCAGGCCCAGGGAACTGAACACTGAAGCTTTCTTT. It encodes CASRPRELNTEAFF.

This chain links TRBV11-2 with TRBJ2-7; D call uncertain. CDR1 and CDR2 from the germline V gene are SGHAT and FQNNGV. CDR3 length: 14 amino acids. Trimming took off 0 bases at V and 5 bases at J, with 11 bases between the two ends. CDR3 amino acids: CASSLEPVAHEQYF. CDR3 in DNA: TGTGCCAGCAGCTTAGAACCGGTAGCCCACGAGCAGTACTTC.

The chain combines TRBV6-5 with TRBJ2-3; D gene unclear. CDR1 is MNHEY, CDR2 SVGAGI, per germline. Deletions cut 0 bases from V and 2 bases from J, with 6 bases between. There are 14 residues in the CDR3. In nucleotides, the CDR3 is TGTGCCAGCAGTTACTCTCTAGACACAGATACGCAGTATTTT. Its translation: CASSYSLDTDTQYF.

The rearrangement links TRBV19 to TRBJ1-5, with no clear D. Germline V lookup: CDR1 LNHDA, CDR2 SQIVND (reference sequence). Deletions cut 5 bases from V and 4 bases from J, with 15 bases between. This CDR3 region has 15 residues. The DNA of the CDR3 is TGTGCCAGTAGTGGGTTTGGAGGGTGGAATCAGCCCCAGCATTTT. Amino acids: CASSGFGGWNQPQHF.

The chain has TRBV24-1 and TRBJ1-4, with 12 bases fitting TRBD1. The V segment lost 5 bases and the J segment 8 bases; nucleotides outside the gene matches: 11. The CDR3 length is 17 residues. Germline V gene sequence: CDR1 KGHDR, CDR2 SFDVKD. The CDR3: CATSAGTGGHLGEKLFF. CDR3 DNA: TGTGCCACCAGTGCAGGGACAGGGGGCCATCTAGGCGAAAAACTGTTTTTT.

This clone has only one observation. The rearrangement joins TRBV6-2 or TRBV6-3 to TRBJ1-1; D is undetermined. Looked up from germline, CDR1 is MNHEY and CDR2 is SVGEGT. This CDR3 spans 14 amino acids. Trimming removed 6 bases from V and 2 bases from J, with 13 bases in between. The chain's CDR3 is CASSSTYPNTEAFF. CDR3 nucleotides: TGTGCCAGCAGCTCAACATACCCAAACACTGAAGCTTTCTTT.

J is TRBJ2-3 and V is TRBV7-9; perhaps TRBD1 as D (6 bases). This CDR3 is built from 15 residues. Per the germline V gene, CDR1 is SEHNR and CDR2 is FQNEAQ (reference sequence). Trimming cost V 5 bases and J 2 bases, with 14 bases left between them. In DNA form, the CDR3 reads TGTGCCAGCAGCCACGGACAGCCTCTCACAGATACGCAGTATTTT. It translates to CASSHGQPLTDTQYF.

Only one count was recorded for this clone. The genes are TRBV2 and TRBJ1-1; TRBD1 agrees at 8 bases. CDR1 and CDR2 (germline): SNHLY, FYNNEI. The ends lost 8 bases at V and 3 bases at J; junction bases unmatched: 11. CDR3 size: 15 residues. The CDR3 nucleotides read TGTGCCAGCCGCAGCGAGACAGGGGTGGACACTGAAGCTTTCTTT. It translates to CASRSETGVDTEAFF.

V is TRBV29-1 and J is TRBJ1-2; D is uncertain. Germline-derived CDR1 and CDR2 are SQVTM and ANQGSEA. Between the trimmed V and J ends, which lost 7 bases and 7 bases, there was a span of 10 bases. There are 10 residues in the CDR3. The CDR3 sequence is CSARESGYTF. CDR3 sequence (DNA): TGCAGCGCCCGGGAGTCTGGCTACACCTTC.

The CDR3 reads CATSGARQRDTQYF. The CDR3 DNA is TGTGCCACCAGTGGAGCACGCCAGAGGGATACGCAGTATTTT. The genes are TRBV24-1 and TRBJ2-3; D call uncertain. Germline V CDR1 and CDR2: KGHDR, SFDVKD. V lost 5 bases and J 6 bases, leaving 14 bases between the germline ends. The CDR3 contains 14 residues.